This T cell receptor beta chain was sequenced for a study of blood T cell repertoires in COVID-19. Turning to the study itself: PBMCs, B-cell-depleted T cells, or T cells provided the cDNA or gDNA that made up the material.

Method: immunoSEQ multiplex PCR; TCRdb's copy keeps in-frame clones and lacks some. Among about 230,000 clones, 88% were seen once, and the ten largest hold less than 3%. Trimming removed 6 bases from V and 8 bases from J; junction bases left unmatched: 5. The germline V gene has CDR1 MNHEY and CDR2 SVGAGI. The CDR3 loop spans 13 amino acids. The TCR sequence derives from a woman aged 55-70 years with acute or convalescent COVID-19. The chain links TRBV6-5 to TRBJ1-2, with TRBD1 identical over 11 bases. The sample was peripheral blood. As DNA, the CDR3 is TGTGCCAGCAGCGGGGACAGGGGGGGAGGCTACACCTTC. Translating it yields CASSGDRGGGYTF.